This T cell receptor beta chain was found in a study of OX40 agonist ivuxolimab in advanced cancers. Findings of the study overall: Certain nonresponders likewise exhibited a low normalized T-cell clonal expansion. Clonal expansion by week 6 occurred in CD4+ and CD8+ blood T cells (at 0.1 to 3.0 mg/kg).

Method: immunoSEQ multiplex PCR; TCRdb's copy keeps in-frame clones and lacks some. The table has some 31,000 clones, about three quarters seen once. V gave up 7 bases and J gave up 3 bases, with 8 bases separating them. The CDR3 length is 12 residues. Germline-derived CDR1 and CDR2 are LNHDA and SQIVND (reference sequence). This clone was detected once. Antigen: not known. The input for sequencing was CD4+ or CD8+ T cells sorted from blood, taken in a trial of the OX40 agonist ivuxolimab. This chain uses TRBV19 with TRBJ2-3; D is undetermined. The sequence came from an adult with an advanced solid tumor such as melanoma, head and neck, liver or kidney cancer. CDR3 residues: CASNGPTDTQYF. The CDR3 DNA reads TGTGCCAGTAATGGGCCGACAGATACGCAGTATTTT.